This T cell receptor (beta chain) was captured by sequencing in a study of CXCR3-negative and CXCR3-positive naive CD8 T cells. Study observations and caveats: Diversity proved comparably high across both naive subsets and much lower in memory CD8+ cells. Naive cells that were CXCR3-positive had more hydrophobic TRB CDR3s (compared with CXCR3-negative naive cells).

The TRB libraries of cDNA were built by UMI-labeled 5' RACE. TCRdb reprocessed the 5' RACE reads, with one entry per CDR3 protein and no DNA. The table lists tens of thousands of distinct CDR3 sequences. This CDR3 is built from 15 residues. The germline V gene encodes CDR1 SGHTA and CDR2 FQGNSA. Turning to this clonotype: What it recognizes is unknown.

CD45RO-CCR7+CD27+CD95- cells counted as naive CD8+ T cells. V gene TRBV7-2 combines with J gene TRBJ2-4; as DNA is missing, the TRBD1 call by TCRdb cannot be tested. The source is a human donor in good health. Some clones in this sample may be carry-over from other donors' samples. Material: naive CXCR3+ CD8+ T cells from blood. Documented subset: CD45RO-CCR7+CD27+CD95- naive CD8+ T cells expressing CXCR3 (TNR3+). CDR3 amino acids: CASSLDGGAGNIQYF.